The present T cell receptor (beta chain) was sequenced within a study of shared clonotypes between healthy human individuals. Points from the study as a whole: In contrast to clonotypes shared by all four donors, non-shared clonotypes had lower generation probabilities.

This CDR3 has 12 residues. V was clipped by 2 bases and J by 8 bases, with 9 bases between them. The germline V gene encodes CDR1 SNHLY and CDR2 FYNNEI. Researchers partitioned CD4+ cells into CD45RA+ naive and CD45RA-negative memory subsets. This clone was detected once. Its specificity is unknown. Method: immunoSEQ multiplex PCR; TCRdb's copy keeps in-frame clones and lacks some. The top ten hold roughly 1.2% of the sample, which has approximately 1,500,000 clones, roughly 97% seen once. The receptor was derived from a man aged 25-45 years in good health. Sequencing used naive CD4+ T cells sorted from blood. Subset meaning: CD45RA+ positively selected. The rearrangement joins TRBV2 to TRBJ1-1, with D maybe TRBD1 (5 bases). The CDR3 bases are TGTGCCAGCAGTGAACGGGGCGGAGAAGCTTTCTTT. It specifies CASSERGGEAFF. The whole variable domain, filled in from reference TRBV2 and TRBJ1-1, reads EPEVTQTPSHQVTQMGQEVILRCVPISNHLYFYWYRQILGQKVEFLVSFYNNEISEKSEIFDDQFSVERPDGSNFTLKIRSTKLEDSAMYFCASSERGGEAFFGQGTRLTVV.